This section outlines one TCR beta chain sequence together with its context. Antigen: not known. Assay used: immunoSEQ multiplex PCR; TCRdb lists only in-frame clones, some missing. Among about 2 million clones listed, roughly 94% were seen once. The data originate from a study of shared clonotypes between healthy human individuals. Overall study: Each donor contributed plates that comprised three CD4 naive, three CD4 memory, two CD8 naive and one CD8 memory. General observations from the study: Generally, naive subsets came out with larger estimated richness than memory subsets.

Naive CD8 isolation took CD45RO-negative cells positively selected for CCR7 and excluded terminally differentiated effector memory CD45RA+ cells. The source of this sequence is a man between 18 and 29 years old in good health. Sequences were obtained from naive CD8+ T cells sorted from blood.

The CDR3: CAWSVLDSEQYF. The CDR3 nucleotides read TGTGCCTGGAGTGTACTCGATTCCGAGCAGTACTTC. The J gene is TRBJ2-7, the V gene TRBV30; no reliable D call. From germline, CDR1 is GTSNPN and CDR2 SVGIG (reference sequence). V was cut by 0 bases and J by 6 bases, with 9 bases left in between. CDR3 length: 12 amino acids.